This TCR beta chain appears in the sequencing data of a study of shared clonotypes between healthy human individuals (dated by TCRdb to the early 2020s). Notes on the research overall: The cohort comprised two women and a few men aged 18 to 49 years. For each donor, three plates each were used for CD4 naive and CD4 memory, two plates were used for CD8 naive, and one plate was used for CD8 memory. To estimate repertoire size and how much clonotype sharing occurs between individuals, the study deeply sequenced the blood TCR repertoires of 4 to 6 healthy adults. To increase sequencing depth and limit assay-specific biases, different laboratories used diverse techniques to prepare libraries and sequence TCR repertoires. Per donor, leukapheresis produced somewhere between about 0.8 and 9 billion PBMCs. What the authors observed across the whole study: Compared with non-shared clonotypes, clonotypes shared by all four sorted-subset donors had higher generation probabilities. Incomplete sequencing was indicated by rarefaction of sorted-subset datasets, despite the large sequencing depth. Across a few donors, approximately 5% of naive CD4, approximately 3.5% of naive CD8, 2.3% of memory CD4, and under 0.45% of memory CD8 clonotypes were shared. Sampling was restricted to blood, and TCR repertoires in tissue are likely to differ from TCR repertoires in blood. The small number of donors limited the genetic and exposure-history diversity represented. Pairwise subsampling led to the expectation that sequencing depth would affect the degree of clonotype sharing among donors. Naive subsets generally had larger estimated clonotype richness than memory subsets.

A note on this clone: No cognate antigen has been identified for it. No base quality values were provided; no much bigger clone lies one nucleotide off.

Per the germline V gene (reference sequence), SGHNT is the CDR1 and YYREEE is the CDR2. The junction shows trimming of 4 bases on V and 7 bases on J, plus 18 bases between the germline ends. The CDR3, from cysteine to phenylalanine, totals 15 residues. Only the CDR3 portion is preserved as DNA: 45 bases, with reading frame beginning at the first base. The donors were healthy, HIV-negative adults with no recently reported acute infections or vaccinations. Every donor was a Caucasian adult living in Nashville, Tennessee, USA. Magnetic negative selection was used to enrich CD4+ T cells, after which naive cells were positively selected on CD45RA and the negative fraction became the memory subset. Blood was obtained by leukapheresis, after which PBMCs were separated by Ficoll-Histopaque density gradient centrifugation and cryopreserved in liquid nitrogen vapor phase. Analytical flow cytometry was used to check the purity and quantity of every magnetically sorted T cell population. Genomic DNA was isolated from every sorted fraction and measured by UV absorbance on a Nanodrop 2000c.

Using the deep immunoSEQ assay, TCR CDR3 regions were amplified from genomic DNA by multiplex PCR. For each cell subset, the extracted genomic DNA was distributed evenly across all wells of several immunoSEQ 96-well plates, and each plate served as one replicate. For sorted subsets, around 0.2 ug genomic DNA, equal to 30,000 or so T cell genomes, was loaded into each replicate PCR. Purified libraries were quantified with a Qubit 3.0 fluorometer, sized on a Bioanalyzer 2100, and re-quantified with the KAPA Library Quantification kit. A separate single-read 150-cycle Illumina NextSeq 550 flow cell was used to sequence each immunoSEQ 96-well plate. The source study handled its data this way. The immunoSEQ output contained only junctional sequences without quality scores, so filtering could not match that applied to full-length reads. Sequences were annotated with PyIR, a Python wrapper for IgBLAST v1.9, using IMGT germline references to assign V/J genes and CDR3. Reads were removed for weak V/J assignments (E-value above 1e-6), missing CDR3, stop codons, out-of-frame junctions, or ambiguous translated residues. V3J clonotypes were defined by identical inferred V gene, J gene, and CDR3 amino acid sequence. Percentage overlap between repertoires was calculated by dividing the number of shared unique clonotypes by the size of the smaller repertoire. Richness of each repertoire was evaluated using RTK rarefaction, the Chao1 estimator, and Recon v2.1 estimates of unobserved clonotypes. OLGA was used to compute generation probabilities for all TCRbeta clonotypes that the gDNA method yielded from several donors. This immuneACCESS table, as held by TCRdb, lists in-frame sequences with V and J called but not all clones. Of the missing ones, under half trace to an unresolved V gene in checked studies; the others have no known cause. The DNA was the basis for D and trimming; V, J and clone size are from that table. The sample data list over 1.4 million clones, and roughly 96% of these were observed just once. The biggest ten clones account for about 1.2% of the sample.

The sequence joins TRBV5-4 to TRBJ2-1, with a weak D call of TRBD1 (5 bases match). Sequenced material: naive CD4+ T cells sorted from blood. What this sample's cell subset or site label stands for: CD45RA+ positively selected. The receptor comes from a man under 40 in good health. The DNA sequence follows: TGTGCCAGCAGCCCTACAGGTACTTACTCTAATGAGCAGTTCTTC. This codes for CASSPTGTYSNEQFF.